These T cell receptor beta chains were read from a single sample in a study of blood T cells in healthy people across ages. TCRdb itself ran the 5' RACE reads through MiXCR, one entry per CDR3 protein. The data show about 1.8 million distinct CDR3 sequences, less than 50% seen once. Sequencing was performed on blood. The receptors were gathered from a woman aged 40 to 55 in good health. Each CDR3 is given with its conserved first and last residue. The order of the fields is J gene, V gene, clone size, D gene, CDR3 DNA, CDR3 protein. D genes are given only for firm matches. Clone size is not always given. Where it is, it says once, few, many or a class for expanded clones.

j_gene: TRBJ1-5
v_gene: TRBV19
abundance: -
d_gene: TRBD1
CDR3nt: TGTGCCAGTAGTATCGGGGACAGAAATCAGCCCCAGCATTTT
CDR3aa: CASSIGDRNQPQHF

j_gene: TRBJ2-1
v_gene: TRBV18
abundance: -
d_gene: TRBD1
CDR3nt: TGTGCCAGCTCACCGGGGACAGACCTCAATGAGCAGTTCTTC
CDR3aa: CASSPGTDLNEQFF

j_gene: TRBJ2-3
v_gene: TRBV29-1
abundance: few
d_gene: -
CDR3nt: TGCAGCGTTTGGGACGGAGATACGCAGTATTTT
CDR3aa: CSVWDGDTQYF

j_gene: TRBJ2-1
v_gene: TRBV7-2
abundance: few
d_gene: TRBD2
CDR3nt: TGTGCCAGCACGGTAGCGGGGGGCTATGAGCAGTTCTTC
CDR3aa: CASTVAGGYEQFF

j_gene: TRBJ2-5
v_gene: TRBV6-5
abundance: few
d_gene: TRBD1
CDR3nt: TGTGCCAGCAGTTACTCGACAGGAATAACACAGGGGGCTAAGGAGACCCAGTACTTC
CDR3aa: CASSYSTGITQGAKETQYF

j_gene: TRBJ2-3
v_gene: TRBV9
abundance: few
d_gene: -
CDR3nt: TGTGCCAGCAGCGTCGGAATGAGGGACAACACAGATACGCAGTATTTT
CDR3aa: CASSVGMRDNTDTQYF

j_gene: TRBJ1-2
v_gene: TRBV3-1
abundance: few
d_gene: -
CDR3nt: TGTGCCAGCAGCCAAGATGTCAGGCTAAATGGCTACACCTTC
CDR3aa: CASSQDVRLNGYTF

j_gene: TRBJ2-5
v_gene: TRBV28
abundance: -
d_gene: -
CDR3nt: TGTGCCAGCAGTTCCGCCGGATTTCCGATCGGGGAGACCCAGTACTTC
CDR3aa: CASSSAGFPIGETQYF

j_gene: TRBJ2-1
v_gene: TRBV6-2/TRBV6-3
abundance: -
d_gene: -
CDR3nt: TGTGCCAGCAGTTTCTTAAGAATGCGAGCGGGTGAGCAGTTCTTC
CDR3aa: CASSFLRMRAGEQFF

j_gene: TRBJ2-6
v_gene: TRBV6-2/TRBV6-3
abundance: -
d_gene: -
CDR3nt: TGTGCCAGCAGTTTACCAGGGGGGGCCAACGTCCTGACTTTC
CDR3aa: CASSLPGGANVLTF

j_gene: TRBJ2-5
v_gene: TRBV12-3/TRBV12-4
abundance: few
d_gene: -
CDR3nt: TGTGCCAGCAGTTTATCGGGACCGGGGGAGACCCAGTACTTC
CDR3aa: CASSLSGPGETQYF

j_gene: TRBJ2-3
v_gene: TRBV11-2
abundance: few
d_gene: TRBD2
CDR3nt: TGTGCCAGCAGCTGGACTAGCAAGACACAGTATTTT
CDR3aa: CASSWTSKTQYF

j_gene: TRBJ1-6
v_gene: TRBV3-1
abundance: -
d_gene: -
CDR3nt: TGTGCCAGCAGCCCCCGGACACCGGGACGGGGTAATTCACCCCTCCACTTT
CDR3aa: CASSPRTPGRGNSPLHF

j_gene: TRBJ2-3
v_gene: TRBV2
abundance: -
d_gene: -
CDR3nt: TGTGCCACGGCAGGGGTCAGCACAGATACGCAGTATTTT
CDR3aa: CATAGVSTDTQYF

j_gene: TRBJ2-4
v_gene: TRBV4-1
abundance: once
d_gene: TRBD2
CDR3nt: TGCGCCAGCAGCCAGTCACTAGCGGGGGGCCACAAAAACATTCAGTACTTC
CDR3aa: CASSQSLAGGHKNIQYF

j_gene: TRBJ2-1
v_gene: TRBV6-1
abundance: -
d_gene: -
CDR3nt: TGTGCCAGCAGAACACAGGGGGGGAAAACTAGCGGATACAATGAGCAGTTCTTC
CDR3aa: CASRTQGGKTSGYNEQFF

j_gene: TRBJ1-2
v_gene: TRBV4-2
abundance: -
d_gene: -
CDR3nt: TGTGCCAGCAGCCAAGAAAGGGAGTTAGGGGATGGCTACACCTTC
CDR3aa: CASSQERELGDGYTF

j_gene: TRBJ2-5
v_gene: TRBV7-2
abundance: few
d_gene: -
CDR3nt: TGTGCCAGCTCTTCCTCTCCGGTGGGAGAGACCCAGTACTTC
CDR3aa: CASSSSPVGETQYF

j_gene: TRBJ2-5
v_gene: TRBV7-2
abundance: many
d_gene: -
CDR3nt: TGTGCCAGCAGCTTAGGGACGTTCCAAGAGACCCAGTACTTC
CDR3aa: CASSLGTFQETQYF

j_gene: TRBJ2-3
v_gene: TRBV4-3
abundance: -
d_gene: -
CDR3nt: TGCGCCAGCAGCCAAGATCGGCAGGGAACAGATACGCAGTATTTT
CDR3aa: CASSQDRQGTDTQYF

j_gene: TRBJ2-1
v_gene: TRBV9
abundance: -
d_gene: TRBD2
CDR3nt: TGTGCCAGCAGCATGGGACTAGCGGGGTACAATGAGCAGTTCTTC
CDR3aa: CASSMGLAGYNEQFF

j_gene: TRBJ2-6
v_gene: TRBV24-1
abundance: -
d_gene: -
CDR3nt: TGTGCCACCAGGGCCCCTGGGGCCAACGTCCTGACTTTC
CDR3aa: CATRAPGANVLTF

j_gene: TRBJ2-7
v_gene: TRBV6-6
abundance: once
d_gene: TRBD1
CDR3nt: TGTGCCAGCAGTTACTCGGCACAGGGGCTGAGGGAGCAGTACTTC
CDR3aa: CASSYSAQGLREQYF

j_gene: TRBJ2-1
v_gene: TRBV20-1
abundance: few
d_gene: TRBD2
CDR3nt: TGCAGTGCTACCAAGCTTAGCGGGGGGGCAAGGAATGAGCAGTTCTTC
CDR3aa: CSATKLSGGARNEQFF

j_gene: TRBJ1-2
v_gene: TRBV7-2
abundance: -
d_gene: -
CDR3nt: TGTGCCAGCAGCTTAAACGTACCATCCTCCTATGGCTACACCTTC
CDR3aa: CASSLNVPSSYGYTF

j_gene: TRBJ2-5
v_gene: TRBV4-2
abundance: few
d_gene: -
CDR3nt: TGTGCCAGCACTGAAACGGTCAAGGCGGAGACCCAGTACTTC
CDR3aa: CASTETVKAETQYF

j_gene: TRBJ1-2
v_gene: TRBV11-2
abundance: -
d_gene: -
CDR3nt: TGTGCCAGCAGCCCCGAAAGGACCCACATCTCTAACTATGGCTACACCTTC
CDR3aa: CASSPERTHISNYGYTF

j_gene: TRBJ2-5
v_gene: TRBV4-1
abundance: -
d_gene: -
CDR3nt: TGCGCCAGCAGCCAAGATCCGCAGAGCCGCAAGACCCAGTACTTC
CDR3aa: CASSQDPQSRKTQYF

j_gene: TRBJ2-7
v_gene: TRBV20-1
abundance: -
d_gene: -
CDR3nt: TGCAGTGCTAGAGCGGACGCCTCCTACGAGCAGTACTTC
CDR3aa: CSARADASYEQYF

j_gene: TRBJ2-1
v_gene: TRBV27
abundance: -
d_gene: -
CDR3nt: TGTGCCAGCAGTTTATCAGCGGACAGCGGAGTAGAGCAGTTCTTC
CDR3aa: CASSLSADSGVEQFF

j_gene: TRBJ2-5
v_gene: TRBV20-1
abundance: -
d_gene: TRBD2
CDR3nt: TGCAGTGCTTACCCGGGACTAGCGGTCTACCAAGAGACCCAGTACTTC
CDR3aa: CSAYPGLAVYQETQYF

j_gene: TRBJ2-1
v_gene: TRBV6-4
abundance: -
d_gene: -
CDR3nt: TGTGCCAGCAGTTTGGAAAGGGTTGGTGAGCAGTTCTTC
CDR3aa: CASSLERVGEQFF

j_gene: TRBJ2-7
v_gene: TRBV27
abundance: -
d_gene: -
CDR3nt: TGTGCCAGCAGTTTAGGGCTGCAGGGTGGCCACGAGCAGTACTTC
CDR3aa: CASSLGLQGGHEQYF

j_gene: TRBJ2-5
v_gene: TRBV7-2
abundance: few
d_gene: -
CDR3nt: TGTGCCAGCAGGGGGCCAGCGGCCTTTCAAGAGACCCAGTACTTC
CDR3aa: CASRGPAAFQETQYF

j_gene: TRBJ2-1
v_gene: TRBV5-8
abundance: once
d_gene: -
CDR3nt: TGTGCCAGCAGCCCGAGGGGGAAAAGTGAGCAGTTCTTC
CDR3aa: CASSPRGKSEQFF

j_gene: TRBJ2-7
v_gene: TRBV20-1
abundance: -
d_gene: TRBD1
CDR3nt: TGCAGTGCCAAACGGGACAGGAGGTACGAGCAGTACTTC
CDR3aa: CSAKRDRRYEQYF

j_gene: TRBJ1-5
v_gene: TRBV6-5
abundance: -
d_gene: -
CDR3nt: TGTGCCAGCAGTTACTCCTCGGGTCTCAATCAGCCCCAGCATTTT
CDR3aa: CASSYSSGLNQPQHF

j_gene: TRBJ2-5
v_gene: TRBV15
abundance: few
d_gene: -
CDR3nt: TGTGCCACCAGCAGAGATTCTGGGATCGAGGAGACCCAGTACTTC
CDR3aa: CATSRDSGIEETQYF

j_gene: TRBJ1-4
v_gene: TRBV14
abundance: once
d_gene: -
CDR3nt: TGTGCCAGCAGCCTATGGGCGCCAGGCCTTGCAACTAATGAAAAACTGTTTTTT
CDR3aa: CASSLWAPGLATNEKLFF

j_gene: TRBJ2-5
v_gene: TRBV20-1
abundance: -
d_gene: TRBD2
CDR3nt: TGCAGTGCTAGAGCCCCCATGGGGCGGGGGGGCCTGGAGACCCAGTACTTC
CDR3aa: CSARAPMGRGGLETQYF

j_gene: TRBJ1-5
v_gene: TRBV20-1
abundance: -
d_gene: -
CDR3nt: TGCAGTGCTAGAGCGCGGGGTTCAGTGAGCAATCAGCCCCAGCATTTT
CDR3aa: CSARARGSVSNQPQHF

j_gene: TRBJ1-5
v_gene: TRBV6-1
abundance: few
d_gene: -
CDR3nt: TGTGCCAGCAGCTCCGGGGCTGGGACCTATAGCAATCAGCCCCAGCATTTT
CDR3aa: CASSSGAGTYSNQPQHF

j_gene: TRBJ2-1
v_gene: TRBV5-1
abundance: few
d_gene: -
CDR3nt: TGCGCCAGCAGCTTCGCGGCAGGTAACAATGAGCAGTTCTTC
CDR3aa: CASSFAAGNNEQFF

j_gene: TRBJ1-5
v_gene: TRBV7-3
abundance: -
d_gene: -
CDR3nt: TGTGCCAGCAGCCCCCCCCAGACACGCAGCAATCAGCCCCAGCATTTT
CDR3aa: CASSPPQTRSNQPQHF

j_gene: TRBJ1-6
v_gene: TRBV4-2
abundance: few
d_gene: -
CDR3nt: TGTGCCAGCAGCCAAGAAGACAGGCGGTATAATTCACCCCTCCACTTT
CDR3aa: CASSQEDRRYNSPLHF

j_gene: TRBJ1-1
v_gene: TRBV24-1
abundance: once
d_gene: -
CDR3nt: TGTGCCACCGCCACAGATCTAGGTACTGAAGCTTTCTTT
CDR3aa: CATATDLGTEAFF

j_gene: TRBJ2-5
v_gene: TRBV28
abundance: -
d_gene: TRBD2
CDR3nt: TGTGCCAGCAGTCAGACTAGCGGGGAACCCATTTTGGTGGAGACCCAGTACTTC
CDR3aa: CASSQTSGEPILVETQYF

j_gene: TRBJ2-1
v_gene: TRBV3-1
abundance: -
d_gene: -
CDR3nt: TGCGCCAGCAGCGAGCGTGGGGTAGGGTGGAGCTCCTACAATGAGCAGTTCTTC
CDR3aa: CASSERGVGWSSYNEQFF

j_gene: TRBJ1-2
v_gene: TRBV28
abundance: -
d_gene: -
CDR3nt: TGTGCCAGCAGTTTGACAGGAAGGGAGGGCCGATATGGCTACACCTTC
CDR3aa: CASSLTGREGRYGYTF

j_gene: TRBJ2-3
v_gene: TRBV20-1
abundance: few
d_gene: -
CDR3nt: TGCAGTGCTAGCATATCGGGACATTCGCCCGGTACGCAGTATTTT
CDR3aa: CSASISGHSPGTQYF

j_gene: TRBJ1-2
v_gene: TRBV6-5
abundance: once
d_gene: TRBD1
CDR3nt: TGTGCCAGCAGTTCACCCCGGACAGGGAAAGGAGGGGGCTACACCTTC
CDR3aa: CASSSPRTGKGGGYTF

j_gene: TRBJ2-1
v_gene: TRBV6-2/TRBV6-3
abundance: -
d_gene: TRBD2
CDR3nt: TGTGCCAGCAGCCAGCCGGGGCGGGGGGCTGAGCAGTTCTTC
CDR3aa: CASSQPGRGAEQFF

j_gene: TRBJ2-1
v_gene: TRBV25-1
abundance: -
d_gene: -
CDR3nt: TGTGCCAGCACGGGGAGAGGGATCGGCGAGCAGTTCTTC
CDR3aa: CASTGRGIGEQFF

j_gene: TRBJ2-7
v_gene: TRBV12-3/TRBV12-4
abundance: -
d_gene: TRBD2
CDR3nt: TGTGCCAGCAGTTTGACACTAGCGGGGAGCTCCTACGAGCAGTACTTC
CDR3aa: CASSLTLAGSSYEQYF

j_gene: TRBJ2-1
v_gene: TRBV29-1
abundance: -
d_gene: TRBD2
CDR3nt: TGCAACGCCAGACTAGCGGAGTACAATGAGCAGTTCTTC
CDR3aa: CNARLAEYNEQFF